Below, 16 T cell receptor beta chains from the same sample are listed, as sequenced in a study of T-cell memory formation after mild COVID-19. TCRdb re-derived calls from the 5' RACE reads in MiXCR, one entry per CDR3 protein. The table has about 300,000 distinct CDR3 sequences, roughly 21% seen once. The sequenced sample was PBMCs or a T cell subset sorted from them (not recorded which). Receptors originate from a man in his late teens or twenties who had mild COVID-19 (a few samples of this study predate the infection). Cell type and time point are not known.

In this sample, this clonotype turned up a few times. The chain joins TRBV5-1 to TRBJ2-3, with D possibly being TRBD1 or TRBD2 (5 bases each). From germline, CDR1 is SGHRS and CDR2 YFSETQ. V was pared by 0 bases and J by 6 bases, with 23 bases between. The CDR3 sequence is 18 residues long. The DNA of the CDR3 is TGCGCCAGCAGCTTGGGAGAACGGGGACGTATCGGTGGGGATACGCAGTATTTT. This gives the protein CASSLGERGRIGGDTQYF.

At least ten counts were recorded for this clonotype. This chain connects TRBV5-1 to TRBJ2-7; the match to TRBD1 covers 10 bases. The CDR3 is made up of 13 amino acids. V was pared by 3 bases and J by 6 bases, with 3 bases of the junction left unmatched. The germline V gene encodes CDR1 SGHRS and CDR2 YFSETQ. The CDR3 nucleotides are TGCGCCAGCAGCTGGGGGACAGGGGCCGAGCAGTACTTC. Protein sequence: CASSWGTGAEQYF.

V and J are TRBV6-5 and TRBJ1-2; TRBD1 might be the D (5 bases). V lost 11 bases and J 4 bases, leaving 17 bases between the germline ends. Germline V gene sequence: CDR1 MNHEY, CDR2 SVGAGI. The CDR3 is 13 residues long. The CDR3 DNA reads TGTGCCGCAAAGGGGAGCCTAACCTATGGCTACACCTTC. This codes for CAAKGSLTYGYTF.

The V call is TRBV20-1, the J call TRBJ2-5, with a weak D call TRBD1 (6 bases). The CDR3 consists of 13 residues. CDR1 is DFQATT and CDR2 is SNEGSKA in the germline V gene (reference sequence). Trimming pared 3 bases from V and 3 bases from J, leaving 11 bases between. The CDR3 nucleotides are TGCAGTGCTAGGCCCAGGGGAGAAGAGACCCAGTACTTC. Translating it yields CSARPRGEETQYF.

This chain joins TRBV12-3 or TRBV12-4 and TRBJ2-7; D is uncertain. This CDR3 region has 13 residues. Deletions cut 4 bases from V and 7 bases from J, with 14 bases between. DNA of the CDR3: TGTGCCAGCAGTTGGACGGAGACTGGGGAGCAGTACGTC. Its protein is CASSWTETGEQYV.

The rearrangement joins TRBV4-3 to TRBJ2-4, with D possibly being TRBD2 (5 bases). V lost 10 bases and J 2 bases, leaving 15 bases between the germline ends. The CDR3 contains 14 residues. Germline loops: CDR1 LGHNA, CDR2 YSLEER. The CDR3 region has the DNA TGCGCCACGAGTACGGGAAGGACCAAAAACATTCAGTACTTC. Protein: CATSTGRTKNIQYF.

This clonotype has more than one count but fewer than ten. The chain is built from TRBV20-1 and TRBJ1-2, with a weak D call TRBD1 (5 bases). V shed 3 bases and J shed 7 bases, with 15 bases lying between them. The CDR3 is 13 amino acids. The V gene's germline CDR1 is DFQATT and CDR2 SNEGSKA (reference sequence). The CDR3 DNA reads as TGCAGTGCTAGGGAGTGGCCGGGGCTTGGCTACACCTTC. Protein sequence: CSAREWPGLGYTF.

J is TRBJ2-1 and V is TRBV9; the D gene is possibly TRBD2 (6 bases). In germline, CDR1 is SGDLS, CDR2 YYNGEE. The CDR3 length is 13 residues. The V end was cut by 2 bases, the J end by 9 bases, with 12 bases between. In nucleotides, the CDR3 is TGTGCCAGCAGCGTCGGGGGACCTGGTGAGCAGTTCTTC. It encodes CASSVGGPGEQFF.

The chain uses TRBV5-4 and TRBJ2-7, with 13 bases fitting TRBD2. Germline V gene sequence: CDR1 SGHNT, CDR2 YYREEE (reference sequence). Germline trimming cut 3 bases from V and 3 bases from J; bases unmatched to any gene: 6. The CDR3 loop spans 16 amino acids. In nucleotides, the CDR3 is TGTGCCAGCAGCTATGGGACTAGCGGGGTGTTCTACGAGCAGTACGTC. It yields the protein CASSYGTSGVFYEQYV.

This chain links TRBV5-8 with TRBJ2-7; 10 bases align to TRBD1. Unmatched junction bases numbered 9, after V lost 3 bases and J lost 6 bases. The CDR3 sequence is 15 residues long. Germline CDR1 is SGHTS and CDR2 is YDEGEE. CDR3 sequence (DNA): TGTGCCAGCAGCTACAGGACAGGGGGATCTGTCGAGCAGTACGTC. Translating it yields CASSYRTGGSVEQYV.

This clonotype was recorded at least ten times. The chain employs TRBV4-1 and TRBJ1-1; unclear D gene. The germline V gene has CDR1 MGHRA and CDR2 YSYEKL. V dropped 5 bases and J dropped 1 base, with 17 bases sitting between them. The CDR3 length is 16 residues. CDR3 in amino acids: CASSSRTGQQNTEAFF. CDR3 nucleotides: TGCGCCAGCAGCAGCAGGACTGGGCAGCAGAACACTGAAGCTTTCTTT.

The chain joins TRBV6-5 to TRBJ1-1; the D gene is possibly TRBD1 (5 bases). The V gene lost 5 bases and the J gene lost 4 bases, with 14 bases spanning the gap. Germline V lookup: CDR1 MNHEY, CDR2 SVGAGI. The CDR3 is 14 residues long. CDR3 sequence reads: CASSVRPGGTEAFF. The CDR3, as DNA: TGTGCCAGCAGTGTTCGGCCCGGGGGCACTGAAGCTTTCTTT.

This CDR3 is CASTSGGSEQFF. DNA for the CDR3: TGCGCCAGCACGAGCGGGGGGAGTGAGCAGTTCTTC. The chain is built from TRBV5-1 and TRBJ2-1; 9 positions match TRBD2. This CDR3 contains 12 residues. The trim removed 6 bases at V and 9 bases at J, leaving 4 bases unmatched. The germline V gene has CDR1 SGHRS and CDR2 YFSETQ.

This clonotype was counted a few times. This rearrangement joins TRBV7-9 to TRBJ1-1; the D is unclear. From germline, CDR1 is SEHNR and CDR2 FQNEAQ (reference sequence). This CDR3 is 13 amino acids long. Deletions cut 6 bases from V and 3 bases from J, with 11 bases between. DNA for the CDR3: TGTGCCAGCAGGGGGATCGTGGACACTGAAGCTTTCTTT. It yields the protein CASRGIVDTEAFF. Combining the CDR3 with reference TRBV7-9 and TRBJ1-1 gives the whole variable domain DTGVSQNPRHKITKRGQNVTFRCDPISEHNRLYWYRQTLGQGPEFLTYFQNEAQLEKSRLLSDRFSAERPKGSFSTLEIQRTEQGDSAMYLCASRGIVDTEAFFGQGTRLTVV.

This clonotype was observed a handful of times. The chain combines TRBV9 with TRBJ2-1, with D tentatively TRBD1 (7 bases). V was clipped by 3 bases and J by 0 bases, with 13 bases between them. The CDR3 runs 16 residues. Germline CDR1 and CDR2: SGDLS and YYNGEE. CDR3 region: CASSELAGGSYNEQFF. The CDR3 DNA reads as TGTGCCAGCAGCGAACTAGCAGGGGGCTCCTACAATGAGCAGTTCTTC.

This chain links TRBV2 with TRBJ1-4; unclear D gene. The V end lost 1 base, the J end lost 5 bases, and 8 bases lay between the germline ends. The CDR3 length is 14 residues. In germline, CDR1 is SNHLY, CDR2 FYNNEI. CDR3 DNA sequence: TGTGCCAGCAGTGAAGTGGCAGCAAATGAAAAACTGTTTTTT. This sequence encodes CASSEVAANEKLFF.